The clone carrying this T cell receptor (beta chain) was recorded a few times. Its antigen is undetermined. This CDR3 is 15 amino acids long. Germline CDR1 and CDR2: SGDLS and YYNGEE. V shed 4 bases, J shed 5 bases, and the junction held 6 bases outside the gene matches. It was through 5'RACE template switching that TCR cDNA was made, with a universal primer site and UMIs added. TCRdb reprocessed the 5' RACE reads via MiXCR and lists one record per CDR3 protein. Of roughly 240,000 distinct CDR3 sequences in the sample, 6.7% were seen once. The sample comes from a study of T cells after yellow fever vaccination. General study results and limits: The CD4 compartment and the CD8 compartment contained a small share of clonotypes in common. Peak timing came faster in the weaker secondary response, day 5 versus 15.

This specimen consisted of CD4+ T cells sorted from PBMCs, obtained on the day of the yellow fever booster vaccination. J is TRBJ2-3 and V is TRBV9, with TRBD2 identical over 11 bases. The receptor comes from a man aged 25 to 40 who received the YFV17D yellow fever vaccine. The CDR3 DNA is TGTGCCAGCAGCTACACTAGCGGGAGAGTAGATACGCAGTATTTT. Protein: CASSYTSGRVDTQYF.